This is a list of T cell receptor beta chains from one sample in a study of cytotoxic CD8 clonotypes in ibrutinib-treated CLL. Generated by immunoSEQ multiplex PCR, the TCRdb table keeps only in-frame clones and is missing some. Here the sample spans approximately 150,000 clones, about 84% being singletons. The sequencing here drew on PBMCs, taken after 24 months of ibrutinib treatment. The receptors were gathered from a human donor with chronic lymphocytic leukemia. Both conserved end residues are part of each CDR3. The D gene is left open where the match is weak. A row's size may be missing; if present it is once, few, many or a size class.

>TRBV30|TRBD1|few|TRBJ1-2
TGTGCCTGGAGTCAAACCGGGACAGGGAAGGATGGCTACACCTTC
CAWSQTGTGKDGYTF
>TRBV15|-|-|TRBJ2-6
TGTGCCACCAGCAGTTACTCGAGGTCTGGGGCCAACGTCCTGACTTTC
CATSSYSRSGANVLTF
>TRBV30|-|-|TRBJ1-1
TGTGCCTGGAGTCTTAACTCGCGCAAGGGGACGAGGAACACTGAAGCTTTCTTT
CAWSLNSRKGTRNTEAFF
>TRBV29-1|TRBD1|-|TRBJ2-7
TGCAGCGTTGATGGGACAGGGGACGAGCAGTACTTC
CSVDGTGDEQYF
>TRBV7-2|-|-|TRBJ1-5
TGTGCCAGTAGACTAGACAGTTATAGCAATCAGCCCCAGCATTTT
CASRLDSYSNQPQHF
>TRBV12-5|TRBD1|-|TRBJ1-4
TGTGCTAGTGGTTTGGTACGAGTCCGGACAGGGTTTAATGAAAAACTGTTTTTT
CASGLVRVRTGFNEKLFF
>TRBV4-2|-|-|TRBJ2-1
TGTGCCAGCAGCCTAACAAGGAGGAGCTCCTACAATGAGCAGTTCTTC
CASSLTRRSSYNEQFF
>TRBV9|-|-|TRBJ2-7
TGTGCCAGCAGCGTAGACTGGGGGCAGGAAGAGCAGTACTTC
CASSVDWGQEEQYF
>TRBV6-5|-|-|TRBJ2-1
TGTGCCAGCAGTTACGGGGGACCGAACAATGAGCAGTTCTTC
CASSYGGPNNEQFF
>TRBV29-1|-|-|TRBJ2-3
TGCAGCGTCGCCAACATAGATACGCAGTATTTT
CSVANIDTQYF
>TRBV5-4|TRBD2|-|TRBJ2-1
TGTGCCAGCAGCTTCCCGGGACTAGCGTCCTACAATGAGCAGTTCTTC
CASSFPGLASYNEQFF
>TRBV9|TRBD1|-|TRBJ2-7
TGTGCCAGCGGGGACAGGGATTCCGACGAGCAGTACTTC
CASGDRDSDEQYF
>TRBV5-1|-|-|TRBJ2-2
TGCGCCAGCAGCTTGGAGACTGGCATGACCGGGGAGCTGTTTTTT
CASSLETGMTGELFF
>TRBV11-2|-|medium-sized|TRBJ1-3
TGTGCCAGCAGCTTCGAGGGGGGGCGCGGAAACACCATATATTTT
CASSFEGGRGNTIYF
>TRBV7-6|TRBD1|-|TRBJ2-6
TGTGCCAGCAGCGGCGGGACAGGGGTCTTTTTCTCTGGGGCCAACGTCCTGACTTTC
CASSGGTGVFFSGANVLTF
>TRBV19|TRBD1|-|TRBJ1-2
TGTGCCAGTAGCATTGACAGGGAAGGCGGCTACACCTTC
CASSIDREGGYTF
>TRBV7-9|-|-|TRBJ2-5
TGTGCCAGCAGCTTAGCCCCAAGACAGAGGGAGACCCAGTACTTC
CASSLAPRQRETQYF
>TRBV7-2|TRBD1|-|TRBJ2-5
TGTGCCAGCAGCTTAGGGACAGGGAGGGAGACCCAGTACTTC
CASSLGTGRETQYF
>TRBV15|TRBD1|-|TRBJ1-6
TGTGCCACCAGCAGAGCTCCCGACAGGGGAGGCTCACCCCTCCACTTT
CATSRAPDRGGSPLHF
>TRBV27|TRBD1|-|TRBJ1-5
TGTGCCAGCAGTTTACAGGGGGGTAATCAGCCCCAGCATTTT
CASSLQGGNQPQHF
>TRBV18|TRBD2|-|TRBJ2-3
TGTGCCAGCTCACCACGGATGGGCGGGGGAGCAGATACGCAGTATTTT
CASSPRMGGGADTQYF
>TRBV5-1|-|-|TRBJ1-2
TGCGCCAGCAGCCTTCACAAGGGAGATGGCTACACCTTC
CASSLHKGDGYTF
>TRBV4-3|-|-|TRBJ1-4
TGCGCCAGCAGCCCTCAGAGGACCCTAAATGAAAAACTGTTTTTT
CASSPQRTLNEKLFF
>TRBV19|TRBD1|-|TRBJ2-1
TGTGCCAGTGAGGTCCAGGGGGCTTCCTCCTACAATGAGCAGTTCTTC
CASEVQGASSYNEQFF
>TRBV19|-|-|TRBJ2-2
TGTGCCAGTGCCCTTCAGGGCAGGAGCCCCACCGGGGAGCTGTTTTTT
CASALQGRSPTGELFF
>TRBV5-1|TRBD1|-|TRBJ2-5
TGCGCCACCAGGACAGGTCGATCCCAAGAGACCCAGTACTTC
CATRTGRSQETQYF
>TRBV12-5|TRBD2|-|TRBJ2-3
TGTGCTAGTGCCCCGGGACTAGCGGGAGGGACAGATACGCAGTATTTT
CASAPGLAGGTDTQYF
>TRBV15|-|-|TRBJ1-3
TGTGCCACCAGCAGAGATTACGGCGGAAACTCTGGAAACACCATATATTTT
CATSRDYGGNSGNTIYF
>TRBV29-1|-|-|TRBJ2-3
TGCAGCGTTGTGGGCAGGGGTGGCACAGATACGCAGTATTTT
CSVVGRGGTDTQYF
>TRBV19|TRBD2|few|TRBJ2-3
TGTGCCAGTAGACTAGCGGGAGGTGAGACAGATACGCAGTATTTT
CASRLAGGETDTQYF
>TRBV6-5|-|-|TRBJ1-1
TGTGCCAGCAGTTACAGTTCGCAGGGAAACACTGAAGCTTTCTTT
CASSYSSQGNTEAFF
>TRBV7-8|TRBD1|-|TRBJ1-1
TGTGCCAGCAGCTTCCCGACAGGGAAAGACACTGAAGCTTTCTTT
CASSFPTGKDTEAFF
>TRBV4-1|TRBD1|-|TRBJ1-3
TGCGCCAGCAGCGGGGAGGGGGCTGACTCTGGAAACACCATATATTTT
CASSGEGADSGNTIYF
>TRBV29-1|TRBD1|-|TRBJ1-2
TGCAGCGTGGGGAGACAGGGAATACCCTATGGCTACACCTTC
CSVGRQGIPYGYTF
>TRBV7-9|TRBD2|-|TRBJ2-3
TGTGCCAGCATCCCGTGGCGGGGGGCGCGGACAGATACGCAGTATTTT
CASIPWRGARTDTQYF